The T cell receptor beta chain described here comes from a study of blood T cell repertoires in COVID-19. Study-wide background: From the United States, Italy and Spain came samples of acute and convalescent COVID-19. PBMCs, B-cell-depleted T cells, or T cells provided the cDNA or gDNA that made up the material.

Original methodology: The assay estimated nucleated cells by amplifying reference gene primers. Generated by immunoSEQ multiplex PCR, the TCRdb table keeps only in-frame clones and is missing some. Clonal size and the V and J genes are those of that table, whereas D and trimming came from the DNA. The table includes under 80,000 clones, around nine tenths detected once. The germline V gene encodes CDR1 MGHRA and CDR2 YSYEKL. V lost 5 bases and J lost 4, with 11 bases in between. This CDR3 has 13 residues. The chain links TRBV4-1 to TRBJ2-5, with D possibly TRBD2 on 6 matching bases. What was sequenced was peripheral blood. This TCR came from a human donor in a cohort sampled during active COVID-19. The CDR3 loop reads CASSALGLETQYF. For the CDR3, the DNA is TGCGCCAGCAGCGCCTTGGGACTAGAGACCCAGTACTTC.